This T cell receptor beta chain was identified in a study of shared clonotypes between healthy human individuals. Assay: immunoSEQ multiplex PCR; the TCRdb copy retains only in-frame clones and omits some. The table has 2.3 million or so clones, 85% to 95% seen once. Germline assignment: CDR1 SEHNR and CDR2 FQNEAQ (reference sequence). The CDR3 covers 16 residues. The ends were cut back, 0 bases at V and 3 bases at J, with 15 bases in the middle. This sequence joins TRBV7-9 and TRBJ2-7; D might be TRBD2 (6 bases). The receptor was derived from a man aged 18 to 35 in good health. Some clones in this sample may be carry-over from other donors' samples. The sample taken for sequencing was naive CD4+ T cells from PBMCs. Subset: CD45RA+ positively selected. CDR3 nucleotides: TGTGCCAGCAGCTTAGCTTGGGGGGACCTTATCTACGAGCAGTACTTC. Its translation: CASSLAWGDLIYEQYF.